This T cell receptor beta chain was documented in a study of response to subunit inactivated influenza vaccine. In germline, CDR1 is MNHEY, CDR2 SMNVEV (reference sequence). Trimming removed 2 bases at V and 7 bases at J, with 15 bases between. The CDR3 runs to 15 residues. The study's findings and limits: Each seasonal influenza vaccination, the authors suggested, recruits few new T cells.

This clonotype has a handful of counts. Its specificity is unknown. Using its own MiXCR run on the RT-PCR reads, TCRdb lists one record per CDR3 protein. The table has some 600,000 distinct CDR3 sequences, 11% to 15% seen once. The chain combines TRBV27 with TRBJ2-1, with D perhaps matching TRBD2 (7 bases). The starting material was PBMCs from blood, obtained around 15 days before vaccination. The sequence came from a man aged 45-65 years who received an inactivated influenza vaccine. CDR3 in amino acids: CASSLTWGGRNEQFF. The DNA for the CDR3 is TGTGCCAGCAGTTTAACGTGGGGGGGCCGTAATGAGCAGTTCTTC.